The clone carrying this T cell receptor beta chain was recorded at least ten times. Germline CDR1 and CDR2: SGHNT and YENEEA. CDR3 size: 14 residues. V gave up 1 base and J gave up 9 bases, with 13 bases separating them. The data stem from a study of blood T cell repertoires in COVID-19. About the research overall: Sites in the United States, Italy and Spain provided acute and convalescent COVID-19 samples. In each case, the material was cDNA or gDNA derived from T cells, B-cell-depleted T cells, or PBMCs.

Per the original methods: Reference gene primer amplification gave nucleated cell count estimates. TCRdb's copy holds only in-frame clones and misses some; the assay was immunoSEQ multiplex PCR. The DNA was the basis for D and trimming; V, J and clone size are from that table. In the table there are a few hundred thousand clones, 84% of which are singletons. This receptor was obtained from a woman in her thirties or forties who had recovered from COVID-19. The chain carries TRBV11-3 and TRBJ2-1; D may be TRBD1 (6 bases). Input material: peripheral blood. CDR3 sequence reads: CASSLVGARTEQFF. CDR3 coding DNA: TGTGCCAGCAGCTTAGTGGGGGCAAGGACTGAGCAGTTCTTC.